These 2 T cell receptor beta chains came from one sample sequenced in a study of OX40 agonist ivuxolimab in advanced cancers. TCRdb's copy holds only in-frame clones and misses some; the assay was immunoSEQ multiplex PCR. The sample carries approximately 60,000 clones, 93% recorded once. The source material was CD4+ or CD8+ T cells sorted from blood, sampled in a trial of the OX40 agonist ivuxolimab. The receptors here all came from an adult with an advanced solid tumor such as melanoma, head and neck, liver or kidney cancer.

The chain uses TRBV6-5 and TRBJ2-5, with 10 bases fitting TRBD1. V shed 6 bases and J 1 base; nucleotides not matched to a gene: 5. This CDR3 comprises 15 residues. Germline CDR1 and CDR2: MNHEY and SVGAGI. The CDR3: CASSLDRGGQETQYF. CDR3 bases: TGTGCCAGCAGCCTGGACAGGGGGGGCCAAGAGACCCAGTACTTC.

V usage is TRBV11-2 and J usage is TRBJ2-3; 7 bases align to TRBD1. This CDR3 is built from 15 residues. The V segment lost 3 bases and the J segment 1 base; nucleotides outside the gene matches: 4. Per germline, CDR1 SGHAT and CDR2 FQNNGV. CDR3 amino acids: CASSFRQGGTDTQYF. The CDR3 DNA reads TGTGCCAGCAGCTTCAGACAGGGAGGCACAGATACGCAGTATTTT.